The 29 T cell receptor beta chains below come from one sample, sequenced in a study of blood T cells in healthy people across ages. Combining a sample-barcoded 5' primer with a J-beta primer mix, a second PCR ran for 7 to 11 cycles. A single record per CDR3 protein comes from TCRdb applying MiXCR to the 5' RACE reads. The sample lists about 650,000 distinct CDR3 sequences; 45% to 60% were seen once. The specimen was blood. The receptors were gathered from a woman at least 80 years old in good health.

The rearrangement links TRBV7-9 to TRBJ2-1; 7 nucleotides agree with TRBD1. CDR1 is SEHNR and CDR2 is FQNEAQ in the germline V gene (reference sequence). The CDR3 length is 14 residues. With V trimmed by 10 bases and J by 0 bases, 6 bases remained unmatched. The CDR3 loop is CAIPGQSSYNEQFF. The CDR3 bases are TGTGCCATCCCGGGACAGAGCTCCTACAATGAGCAGTTCTTC.

In the case of this clonotype: Compared with germline, one end of the junction differs, possibly owing to a read error. The rearrangement links TRBV28 to TRBJ1-2, with TRBD1 identical over 7 bases. CDR3 length equals 15 residues. The germline CDR1 and CDR2 sequences are MDHEN and SYDVKM. The CDR3 protein is CARSLGTVRSYGYTF. The CDR3 region has the DNA TGTGCCCGCAGTTTAGGGACAGTCCGCTCCTATGGCTACACCTTC.

This chain connects TRBV28 to TRBJ2-7, with 9 bases matching TRBD2. Judging by the DNA end, TRBJ2-5 fits better; the J call may be wrong. This CDR3 region has 15 residues. Per the germline V gene, CDR1 is MDHEN and CDR2 is SYDVKM. CDR3 in DNA: TGTGCCAGCGATCTGCGAGCGGGGGGCTCTGAGACCCAGTACTTC. Protein product: CASDLRAGGSETQYF.

The J gene is TRBJ2-7, the V gene TRBV29-1; D possibly matches TRBD1 or TRBD2 (5 bases each). Looked up from germline, CDR1 is SQVTM and CDR2 is ANQGSEA. The CDR3 covers 13 residues. V lost 6 bases to trimming and J lost 0 bases, with 12 bases between them. The CDR3 protein is CSVGVGGSYEQYF. The CDR3 region has the DNA TGCAGCGTGGGTGTTGGGGGCTCCTACGAGCAGTACTTC.

The V and J genes are TRBV20-1 and TRBJ2-2; the D gene is possibly TRBD2 (6 bases). The V and J ends lost 6 bases and 2 bases respectively, with 22 bases between them. The CDR3 extends over 17 amino acids. Germline V lookup: CDR1 DFQATT, CDR2 SNEGSKA (reference sequence). The CDR3 coding sequence is TGCAGTGCCCGGAGAGCTAGCGACTGGCTAAACACCGGGGAGCTGTTTTTT. Translating it yields CSARRASDWLNTGELFF.

For this clonotype: The missing conserved phenylalanine or tryptophan at the end of this CDR3 makes a read error likely. The rearrangement uses TRBV29-1 and TRBJ2-5; TRBD2 is a possible D gene (6 bases). Looked up from germline, CDR1 is SQVTM and CDR2 is ANQGSEA. The V end was cut by 8 bases, the J end by 0 bases, with 10 bases between. The CDR3 totals 12 residues. CDR3: CSLTSNQETQYL. CDR3 DNA: TGCAGCCTTACTAGCAACCAAGAGACCCAGTACCTC.

The chain recombines TRBV2 with TRBJ2-3; D uncertain. Germline loops: CDR1 SNHLY, CDR2 FYNNEI. This CDR3 has 12 amino acids. The CDR3 loop is CAATAGTDTQYF. DNA for the CDR3: TGTGCGGCAACGGCGGGCACAGATACGCAGTATTTT.

This clonotype was counted ten times or more. The chain recombines TRBV20-1 with TRBJ2-7, with D maybe TRBD2 (5 bases). Deletions cut 6 bases from V and 3 bases from J, with 18 bases between. CDR3 length equals 14 residues. The germline gives CDR1 DFQATT, CDR2 SNEGSKA (reference sequence). CDR3 coding DNA: TGCAGTGCACCCACGAGGAGGCCGCTCTACGAGCAGTACTTC. It specifies CSAPTRRPLYEQYF.

Many counts were recorded for this clonotype. The CDR3, as DNA: TGTGCCAGCAGCTCTAGCGGTCTTGGGGTCTACGAGCAGTACTTC. It is translated as CASSSSGLGVYEQYF. The chain recombines TRBV28 with TRBJ2-7, with TRBD2 identical over 7 bases. With V trimmed by 6 bases and J by 3 bases, 11 bases remained unmatched. Germline assignment: CDR1 MDHEN and CDR2 SYDVKM. There are 15 residues in the CDR3. The full variable domain, in which reference TRBV28 and TRBJ2-7 provide the parts outside the CDR3, is DVKVTQSSRYLVKRTGEKVFLECVQDMDHENMFWYRQDPGLGLRLIYFSYDVKMKEKGDIPEGYSVSREKKERFSLILESASTNQTSMYLCASSSSGLGVYEQYFGPGTRLTVT.

The chain couples TRBV30 to TRBJ2-7; D ambiguous. The CDR3 has 11 amino acids. In germline, CDR1 is GTSNPN, CDR2 SVGIG (reference sequence). Trimming shortened V by 8 bases and J by 4 bases, and 12 bases separated the two germline ends. In nucleotides, the CDR3 is TGTGCCAGGCGCGGACCTTACGAGCAGTACTTC. Translation gives CARRGPYEQYF.

In this sample, this clonotype turned up once. This chain uses TRBV5-1 with TRBJ2-5; no definite D call. The DNA end is a closer match to TRBJ2-7, so the J assignment may be wrong. Germline V CDR1 and CDR2: SGHRS, YFSETQ. The CDR3 is 16 residues long. CDR3 DNA: TGCGCCAGCAGCTTGGATATCGGCTACCTGACGTACGAGCAGTACTTC. This translates into CASSLDIGYLTYEQYF.

Notes on this clonotype: A much larger clone differs from this one at a single base, so this may be a read error. The chain is built from TRBV4-2 and TRBJ2-7, with 8 positions matching TRBD2. CDR1 is LGHNA, CDR2 YNFKEQ, per germline. This CDR3 comprises 15 residues. V shed 1 base, J shed 3 bases, and the junction held 5 bases outside the gene matches. The CDR3 nucleotides read TGTGCCAGCAGCCAAGGTATGAGCGGGAGCTACGAGCAGTACTTC. Residues: CASSQGMSGSYEQYF.

Details on this clonotype: Being one base from a much bigger clone, this may be a read error. The rearrangement links TRBV7-9 to TRBJ2-5, with a tentative D call TRBD2 (6 bases). The last part of the DNA fits TRBJ2-1 better; the J call may be wrong. The germline V gene has CDR1 SEHNR and CDR2 FQNEAQ (reference sequence). The CDR3 contains 16 residues. The CDR3 DNA is TGTGCCAGCAGCCGTGATTCACTCGGGGGTAAAGAGACCCAGTTCTTC. Its translation: CASSRDSLGGKETQFF.

Notes on this clonotype: A much larger clone lies a single base off, so this may be a read error. CDR3 sequence (DNA): TGTGCCAGCAGCTTAGAGGCCCAACCCTTCAATGAGCAGTACTTC. Translated: CASSLEAQPFNEQYF. The chain joins TRBV7-2 to TRBJ2-5, with D unresolved. This CDR3 spans 15 amino acids. CDR1 is SGHTA and CDR2 is FQGNSA in the germline V gene. The V gene lost 1 base and the J gene lost 11 bases, with 20 bases spanning the gap.

The rearrangement links TRBV9 to TRBJ2-2, with a weak D call TRBD2 (5 bases). Germline V gene data show CDR1 as SGDLS and CDR2 as YYNGEE. The CDR3 totals 11 residues. V was clipped by 8 bases and J by 3 bases, with 5 bases between them. Here the CDR3 DNA reads TGTGCCAGGGAGGACACCGGGGAGCTGTTTTTT. Translated, it gives CAREDTGELFF.

This chain connects TRBV12-3 or TRBV12-4 to TRBJ2-7; 7 positions agree with TRBD2. The CDR3 length is 13 residues. J was trimmed by 12 bases and V by 3 bases; bases with no gene match: 11. The DNA of the CDR3 is TGTGCCAGCAGTTTTGAGTCTAGCGGAAGGCTGTACTTC. This gives the protein CASSFESSGRLYF.

The CDR3 is CASSQDRVGGNNEQYF. The CDR3 DNA is TGCGCCAGCAGCCAAGATCGTGTGGGGGGGAACAATGAGCAGTACTTC. The rearrangement links TRBV4-1 to TRBJ2-5, with TRBD2 matching over 7 bases. The germline CDR1 and CDR2 sequences are MGHRA and YSYEKL. V was clipped by 0 bases and J by 11 bases; unmatched bases: 15. This CDR3 has 16 residues.

The sample holds many counts of this clonotype. The junction departs from the called germline gene at one end, perhaps through a read error. V and J are TRBV6-6 and TRBJ2-7; D unclear. Germline V gene sequence: CDR1 MNHNY, CDR2 SVGAGI (reference sequence). The CDR3 runs 13 residues. Written as DNA, the CDR3 is TGTGCCAGCAGTGACTCTCCCGAATACGAGCAGTACTTC. Translated: CASSDSPEYEQYF.

J is TRBJ1-2 and V is TRBV4-1; D uncertain. The CDR3 has 15 amino acids. Germline V gene data show CDR1 as MGHRA and CDR2 as YSYEKL. V was cut by 1 base and J by 4 bases, with 13 bases left in between. For the CDR3, the DNA is TGCGCCAGCAGCCAAGGTCGACCCCCCGGCTATGGCTACACCTTC. It codes for CASSQGRPPGYGYTF.

The gene calls are TRBV20-1 and TRBJ1-4; D is uncertain. Germline V gene data show CDR1 as DFQATT and CDR2 as SNEGSKA (reference sequence). The V gene lost 7 bases and the J gene lost 6 bases, with 12 bases spanning the gap. The CDR3 loop spans 12 amino acids. CDR3 loop: CSGIDRDEKLFF. CDR3 sequence (DNA): TGCAGTGGTATCGATAGAGATGAAAAACTGTTTTTT.

V gene TRBV6-5 combines with J gene TRBJ2-7; 12 bases match TRBD2. V was clipped by 7 bases and J by 4 bases; unmatched bases: 8. This CDR3 region has 15 residues. Germline CDR1 and CDR2: MNHEY and SVGAGI. The DNA for the CDR3 is TGTGCCAGCACCTATGCTAGCGGGAGGGGTTACGAGCAGTACTTC. Protein: CASTYASGRGYEQYF.

This clonotype was detected only once. This may stem from a read error, because a much larger clone lies one nucleotide away. The rearrangement uses TRBV9 and TRBJ2-3; 7 nucleotides line up with TRBD2. The CDR3 length is 16 residues. Germline CDR1 and CDR2: SGDLS and YYNGEE. V shed 0 bases and J 3 bases; nucleotides not matched to a gene: 7. CDR3 coding DNA: TGTGCCAGCAGCGTAGGCGGGAGTCCCAAGACAGATACGCAGTATTTT. Translation: CASSVGGSPKTDTQYF.

This clonotype has a count of ten or more. The chain has TRBV7-9 and TRBJ2-1, with TRBD1 as a possible D gene (6 bases). V was clipped by 2 bases and J by 9 bases, with 14 bases between them. The CDR3 runs 14 residues. Germline CDR1 reads SEHNR; CDR2 reads FQNEAQ (reference sequence). The CDR3 is CASSLRRQVSEQFF. CDR3 nucleotide sequence: TGTGCCAGCAGCTTAAGACGACAGGTTTCTGAGCAGTTCTTC.

This clonotype occurred a few times. The V and J genes are TRBV30 and TRBJ2-7, with 8 bases aligning to TRBD2. With 1 base clipped from V and 9 bases from J, the junction kept 14 bases outside the gene matches. Germline CDR1 and CDR2: GTSNPN and SVGIG (reference sequence). This CDR3 has 15 amino acids. DNA for the CDR3: TGTGCCTGGAGTGCGGGGGGGCAAACTCCTACGACGCAGTACTTC. Its translation: CAWSAGGQTPTTQYF.

The gene calls are TRBV2 and TRBJ2-7; D uncertain. Trimming pared 10 bases from V and 4 bases from J, leaving 14 bases between. This CDR3 comprises 12 residues. The germline CDR1 and CDR2 sequences are SNHLY and FYNNEI. The CDR3 DNA reads as TGTGCCACCCGGCAGTCCTCTTACGAGCAGTACTTC. This translates into CATRQSSYEQYF.

There are many counts of this clonotype. This chain connects TRBV28 to TRBJ2-3; TRBD1 agrees at 10 bases. Germline lookup yields CDR1 MDHEN and CDR2 SYDVKM. This CDR3 is 16 amino acids long. Germline trimming cut 6 bases from V and 3 bases from J; bases unmatched to any gene: 9. The CDR3 DNA reads as TGTGCCAGCAGGTTAGGCGGGACAGGGGCGACAGATACGCAGTATTTT. Translation gives CASRLGGTGATDTQYF.

This clonotype turned up a few times. The rearrangement links TRBV7-2 to TRBJ2-1; no clear D gene. Germline CDR1 is SGHTA and CDR2 is FQGNSA. V lost 5 bases, J lost 0 bases, and 11 bases lay in between. This CDR3 contains 15 residues. CDR3 nucleotides: TGTGCCAGCAGCCCCACCCATAGCTCCTACAATGAGCAGTTCTTC. It yields the protein CASSPTHSSYNEQFF.

Comment on this clonotype: A read error may be the cause here, since a much bigger clone is one base away. The chain carries TRBV15 and TRBJ2-1, with 7 bases aligning to TRBD2. TRBJ2-7 explains the end of the DNA better; the J call may be wrong. This CDR3 comprises 15 residues. CDR1 is LNHNV, CDR2 YYDKDF, per germline (reference sequence). CDR3 sequence (DNA): TGTGCCACCAGCGTTGCCGGGACTACCTTCAATGAGCAGTACTTC. Translation: CATSVAGTTFNEQYF.

This clonotype was seen many times. The chain recombines TRBV7-9 with TRBJ2-5; 12 positions agree with TRBD2. The CDR3 is 17 residues long. Per the germline V gene, CDR1 is SEHNR and CDR2 is FQNEAQ (reference sequence). V was pared by 3 bases and J by 1 base, with 6 bases of the junction left unmatched. The CDR3 DNA reads TGTGCCAGCAGCTTGGCCGGGACTAGCGGGTTCCAAGAGACCCAGTACTTC. This encodes CASSLAGTSGFQETQYF. Supplemented by reference TRBV7-9 and TRBJ2-5, the full variable domain reads DTGVSQNPRHKITKRGQNVTFRCDPISEHNRLYWYRQTLGQGPEFLTYFQNEAQLEKSRLLSDRFSAERPKGSFSTLEIQRTEQGDSAMYLCASSLAGTSGFQETQYFGPGTRLLVL.